One sample yielded the 6 T cell receptor beta chains listed below, sequenced in a study of spatial heterogeneity in lung cancer. TCRdb reprocessed the 5' RACE reads with MiXCR, giving one entry per CDR3 protein. The sample holds tens of thousands of distinct CDR3 sequences, around 3.3% seen once. The time point here: sample taken at primary tumor resection. This material consisted of normal lung tissue next to the tumor, taken at surgery. Receptor source: a male donor with early-stage non-small cell lung cancer.

This clonotype was detected many times. At one end, the junction sequence differs from germline, possibly due to a read error. The chain combines TRBV7-7 with TRBJ2-1; no clear D gene. Germline loops: CDR1 SSHAT, CDR2 FNYEAQ (reference sequence). This CDR3 region has 11 residues. The CDR3, as DNA: TGTGCTAGCAGACTTAGACGAGAGCAGTTCTTC. Its protein is CASRLRREQFF.

In its sample, this clonotype was seen many times. The rearrangement links TRBV11-2 to TRBJ1-2; 7 nucleotides agree with TRBD1. Trimming removed 3 bases from V and 2 bases from J; junction bases left unmatched: 0. CDR3 length equals 13 residues. Germline lookup yields CDR1 SGHAT and CDR2 FQNNGV. In DNA, the CDR3 is TGTGCCAGCAGCTTGGACAGGAACTATGGCTACACCTTC. Amino acid sequence: CASSLDRNYGYTF.

V is TRBV10-2 and J is TRBJ2-2; 11 bases align to TRBD2. The J segment lost 7 bases and the V segment lost 8 bases, leaving 9 bases of the junction unmatched. The CDR3 length is 15 residues. The germline V gene encodes CDR1 WSHSY and CDR2 SAAADI. The CDR3, as DNA: TGCGCCAGCCATCCCTCTGGGACTAGCGGCGGGGAGCTGTTTTTT. Amino acid sequence: CASHPSGTSGGELFF.

This clonotype was picked up many times. The chain combines TRBV7-3 with TRBJ1-6, with D uncertain. Trimming pared 0 bases from V and 8 bases from J, leaving 5 bases between. Germline V gene lookup returns CDR1 SGHTA and CDR2 FQGTGA. The CDR3 spans 13 residues. The CDR3 DNA is TGTGCCAGCAGCTTAACGGCGGATTCACCCCTCCACTTT. It translates to CASSLTADSPLHF.

As to this clonotype: Just one base apart from a much larger clone, this may be a read error. The chain joins TRBV4-2 to TRBJ1-1; D call uncertain. V lost 4 bases to trimming and J lost 6 bases, with 15 bases between them. This CDR3 has 14 amino acids. Germline lookup yields CDR1 LGHNA and CDR2 YNFKEQ. The CDR3: CASSPIRMGSEAFF. CDR3 in DNA: TGTGCCAGCAGCCCCATTAGAATGGGATCTGAAGCTTTCTTT.

This clonotype was observed a handful of times. The V gene is TRBV19, the J gene TRBJ2-4; D not resolved. The CDR3 extends over 16 amino acids. Germline V CDR1 and CDR2: LNHDA, SQIVND (reference sequence). Trimming stripped 3 bases from V and 0 bases from J, with 12 bases between. The CDR3 sequence: CASSISGPLAKNIQYF. For the CDR3, the DNA is TGTGCCAGTAGTATCTCCGGACCGTTAGCCAAAAACATTCAGTACTTC.